The 10 T cell receptor beta chains below were found in one sample sequenced in a study of cytomegalovirus exposure and HLA in healthy donors. With 60 Vbeta and 13 Jbeta primers, the PCR was carried out. Clones were sequenced by immunoSEQ multiplex PCR, and TCRdb holds only the in-frame ones, with some missing. Of some 220,000 clones in the sample, 78% are singletons; the top ten hold 0.47%. The sequencing input was PBMCs. These receptors were taken from a boy aged 5-17 years in good health and CMV-seronegative.

V gene TRBV13 combines with J gene TRBJ2-7, with 7 bases lining up with TRBD2. The CDR3 extends over 15 amino acids. Per the germline V gene, CDR1 is PRHDT and CDR2 is FYEKMQ (reference sequence). The J segment lost 6 bases and the V segment lost 5 bases, leaving 13 bases of the junction unmatched. CDR3 region: CASSPYAGVHSEQYF. CDR3 DNA: TGTGCCAGCAGCCCCTATGCGGGAGTACACAGCGAGCAGTACTTC. Full variable domain (missing parts from reference TRBV13 and TRBJ2-7): AAGVIQSPRHLIKEKRETATLKCYPIPRHDTVYWYQQGPGQDPQFLISFYEKMQSDKGSIPDRFSAQQFSDYHSELNMSSLELGDSALYFCASSPYAGVHSEQYFGPGTRLTVT.

This clone has a handful of counts. This chain's CDR3 is CASSLGVDTRGYTF. DNA of the CDR3: TGTGCCAGCAGCTTGGGAGTAGATACCCGCGGCTACACCTTC. This sequence joins TRBV5-6 and TRBJ1-2; D uncertain. The germline V gene has CDR1 SGHDT and CDR2 YYEEEE. V lost 0 bases to trimming and J lost 8 bases, with 14 bases between them. The CDR3 is 14 residues long.

The gene calls are TRBV6-1 and TRBJ1-1; D is undetermined. Looked up from germline, CDR1 is MNHNS and CDR2 is SASEGT. This CDR3 spans 14 amino acids. The V gene lost 1 base and the J gene lost 4 bases, with 10 bases spanning the gap. The CDR3 region is CASSEGRMITEAFF. As DNA, the CDR3 is TGTGCCAGCAGTGAAGGGAGAATGATCACTGAAGCTTTCTTT.

This clone was observed a few times. The genes are TRBV11-2 and TRBJ2-4, with TRBD1 matching 7 bases. CDR3 length: 14 amino acids. V shed 1 base, J shed 7 bases, and the junction held 4 bases outside the gene matches. CDR1 and CDR2 from the germline V gene are SGHAT and FQNNGV. CDR3 coding DNA: TGTGCCAGCAGCTTAGGGGGACAGTCTAACATTCAGTACTTC. Its protein product is CASSLGGQSNIQYF.

The chain links TRBV30 to TRBJ2-5, with unresolved D. Trimming took off 0 bases at V and 4 bases at J, with 18 bases between the two ends. Germline values: CDR1 GTSNPN, CDR2 SVGIG (reference sequence). The CDR3 has 16 residues. The CDR3 coding sequence is TGTGCCTGGAGTGTATTTAGCTCCAAGATGGGAGAGACCCAGTACTTC. This encodes CAWSVFSSKMGETQYF.

The CDR3 region has the DNA TGTGCCAGCAGCTTACAACAGGGGGCCCGGGAGCTGTTTTTT. This encodes CASSLQQGARELFF. This chain connects TRBV5-4 to TRBJ2-2; TRBD1 aligns across 9 bases. The CDR3 is 14 residues long. CDR1 and CDR2 from the germline V gene are SGHNT and YYREEE (reference sequence). Trimming cost V 2 bases and J 9 bases; bases outside gene matches: 5. Filled out from reference TRBV5-4 and TRBJ2-2, the complete variable domain reads ETGVTQSPTHLIKTRGQQVTLRCSSQSGHNTVSWYQQALGQGPQFIFQYYREEENGRGNFPPRFSGLQFPNYSSELNVNALELDDSALYLCASSLQQGARELFFGEGSRLTVL.

The CDR3 sequence is CASSPPRGPSYNEQFF. The CDR3 DNA is TGTGCCAGCAGCCCCCCAAGGGGGCCATCCTACAATGAGCAGTTCTTC. V is TRBV14 and J is TRBJ2-1, with 7 bases fitting TRBD1. Looked up from germline, CDR1 is SGHDN and CDR2 is FVKESK. V shed 4 bases and J 1 base; nucleotides not matched to a gene: 7. This CDR3 spans 16 amino acids.

V gene TRBV18 combines with J gene TRBJ1-1; D perhaps matches TRBD1 (5 bases). In germline, CDR1 is KGHSH, CDR2 LQKENI. This CDR3 comprises 16 residues. V was shortened by 3 bases and J by 8 bases, with 22 bases between the two germline ends. CDR3 sequence reads: CASSPSKQGVEGEAFF. The DNA for the CDR3 is TGTGCCAGCTCACCGAGTAAGCAGGGCGTGGAAGGGGAAGCTTTCTTT.

J is TRBJ1-2 and V is TRBV11-3, with D perhaps TRBD1 (6 bases). CDR1 SGHNT and CDR2 YENEEA come from the germline V gene. Deletions cut 2 bases from V and 3 bases from J, with 10 bases between. The CDR3 has 14 residues. CDR3 coding DNA: TGTGCCAGCAGCTTAACCGGGACACACTATGGCTACACCTTC. As protein: CASSLTGTHYGYTF. Supplemented by reference TRBV11-3 and TRBJ1-2, the full variable domain reads EAGVVQSPRYKIIEKKQPVAFWCNPISGHNTLYWYLQNLGQGPELLIRYENEEAVDDSQLPKDRFSAERLKGVDSTLKIQPAELGDSAVYLCASSLTGTHYGYTFGSGTRLTVV.

The chain carries TRBV7-8 and TRBJ1-5; 7 positions agree with TRBD1. V shed 2 bases and J 0 bases; nucleotides not matched to a gene: 7. Germline V gene data show CDR1 as SGHVS and CDR2 as FQNEAQ. This CDR3 is built from 17 residues. The CDR3 loop reads CASSLLTGKPSNQPQHF. The CDR3 DNA follows: TGTGCCAGCAGCTTACTGACAGGGAAGCCTAGCAATCAGCCCCAGCATTTT.